These T cell receptor beta chains were read from a single sample in a study of cytomegalovirus exposure and HLA in healthy donors. Clones were sequenced by immunoSEQ multiplex PCR, and TCRdb holds only the in-frame ones, with some missing. The sample lists under 75,000 clones; 80% to 90% were seen once. Source material: PBMCs. The receptors come from a woman aged 30 to 39 in good health and CMV-seronegative. Each CDR3 is given with its conserved first and last residue. D genes are given only for firm matches. Size tells how often a clone was seen (once, few, many) or the class of an expanded clone, and some rows leave it out.

size: .
J: TRBJ1-2
V: TRBV28
D: TRBD1
DNA: TGTGCCAGCAGCCGGACAGGGAGGGAAAGAAGCTATGGCTACACCTTC
CDR3: CASSRTGRERSYGYTF

size: .
J: TRBJ2-3
V: TRBV5-1
D: TRBD2
DNA: TGCGCCAGCAGATATGGACTAGCGGCTAGCACAGATACGCAGTATTTT
CDR3: CASRYGLAASTDTQYF

size: once
J: TRBJ2-7
V: TRBV19
D: .
DNA: TGTGCCAGTAGTTTCCGGGACTCCTCTTCCTACGAGCAGTACTTC
CDR3: CASSFRDSSSYEQYF

size: once
J: TRBJ2-5
V: TRBV11-3
D: TRBD2
DNA: TGTGCCAGCAGCGCGCGGGAGGGCCAAGAGACCCAGTACTTC
CDR3: CASSAREGQETQYF

size: .
J: TRBJ2-7
V: TRBV5-1
D: .
DNA: TGCGCCAGCAGCCGTGAACAGGGACGCTCCTACGAGCAGTACTTC
CDR3: CASSREQGRSYEQYF

size: .
J: TRBJ1-1
V: TRBV7-2
D: .
DNA: TGTGCCAGCAGCTTAGAAGGGAGGGGTGAAGCTTTCTTT
CDR3: CASSLEGRGEAFF

size: .
J: TRBJ2-1
V: TRBV30
D: TRBD2
DNA: TGTGCCTGGAGTGCGGGACTAGCGAGCCTGAGTGAGCAGTTCTTC
CDR3: CAWSAGLASLSEQFF

size: .
J: TRBJ2-2
V: TRBV5-1
D: TRBD1
DNA: TGCGCCAGCAGCTCGACAGGGGGCGCCGGTACCGGGGAGCTGTTTTTT
CDR3: CASSSTGGAGTGELFF

size: .
J: TRBJ2-5
V: TRBV12-5
D: TRBD2
DNA: TGTGCTAGTGAATTAGCGGGAGGGCTGGAGACCCAGTACTTC
CDR3: CASELAGGLETQYF

size: once
J: TRBJ1-4
V: TRBV7-9
D: .
DNA: TGTTCCAGCAGCTCCGTTGGACAGATACAGAATGAAAAACTGTTTTTT
CDR3: CSSSSVGQIQNEKLFF

size: few
J: TRBJ2-7
V: TRBV5-6
D: TRBD1
DNA: TGTGCCAGCAGTTTACCCGGGACAGGATACGAGCAGTACTTC
CDR3: CASSLPGTGYEQYF

size: few
J: TRBJ1-1
V: TRBV4-3
D: TRBD1
DNA: TGCGCCAGCAGCCCTCAAGCCACAGGGGTAATAACTGAAGCTTTCTTT
CDR3: CASSPQATGVITEAFF

size: .
J: TRBJ2-7
V: TRBV19
D: .
DNA: TGTGCCAGTAGTATAGTGGGCAGCTCCTACGAGCAGTACTTC
CDR3: CASSIVGSSYEQYF

size: .
J: TRBJ1-6
V: TRBV28
D: .
DNA: TGTGCCAGCGGGGGAGGGAGCTCCTATAATTCACCCCTCCACTTT
CDR3: CASGGGSSYNSPLHF

size: .
J: TRBJ2-5
V: TRBV25-1
D: .
DNA: TGTGCCAGCAGTTATTCCCCCCAAGAGACCCAGTACTTC
CDR3: CASSYSPQETQYF